Each of the 24 T cell receptor beta chains below was sequenced from the same sample in a study of blood T cell repertoires in COVID-19. The repertoire was sequenced with immunoSEQ multiplex PCR; TCRdb's copy has only in-frame clones and lacks some. The repertoire holds 250,000 or so clones, 70% to 90% seen once, with roughly 1.9% in the top ten. The sample comprised peripheral blood. Receptors originate from a young man with active or convalescent COVID-19.

This chain joins TRBV6-2 or TRBV6-3 and TRBJ1-5; TRBD1 agrees at 7 bases. CDR3 size: 15 residues. The germline V gene encodes CDR1 MNHEY and CDR2 SVGEGT. J gave up 2 bases and V 2 bases, and 3 bases lay outside the gene matches. CDR3 coding DNA: TGTGCCAGCAGTTACGACAGGGATGGCAATCAGCCCCAGCATTTT. This sequence encodes CASSYDRDGNQPQHF.

This chain uses TRBV19 with TRBJ1-3, with TRBD1 as a possible D gene (5 bases). This CDR3 contains 14 residues. Trimming pared 9 bases from V and 0 bases from J, leaving 12 bases between. The germline V gene encodes CDR1 LNHDA and CDR2 SQIVND (reference sequence). For the CDR3, the DNA is TGTGCCAGCGAAACAGGTAGCTCTGGAAACACCATATATTTT. It translates to CASETGSSGNTIYF.

The V gene is TRBV6-5, the J gene TRBJ1-2, with 7 positions matching TRBD1. This CDR3 region has 15 residues. The V segment lost 6 bases and the J segment 6 bases; nucleotides outside the gene matches: 13. Germline V gene data show CDR1 as MNHEY and CDR2 as SVGAGI. The CDR3: CASSLEPQGVNGYTF. Written as DNA, the CDR3 is TGTGCCAGCAGCCTCGAGCCTCAGGGGGTGAATGGCTACACCTTC.

The chain is built from TRBV4-2 and TRBJ1-4; 7 positions agree with TRBD1. Germline V gives CDR1 LGHNA, CDR2 YNFKEQ. This CDR3 has 15 residues. Trimming took 0 bases from V and 7 from J; bases not matched to a gene: 5. Here the CDR3 reads CASSQDPQGSEKLFF. As DNA, the CDR3 is TGTGCCAGCAGCCAAGATCCACAGGGGAGTGAAAAACTGTTTTTT.

This chain connects TRBV9 to TRBJ1-2; 7 bases are a match to TRBD1. The germline gives CDR1 SGDLS, CDR2 YYNGEE. J gave up 4 bases and V 3 bases, and 9 bases lay outside the gene matches. CDR3 length equals 15 residues. The CDR3 spells CASSALPGGTYGYTF. CDR3 in DNA: TGTGCCAGCAGCGCTCTCCCAGGGGGGACCTATGGCTACACCTTC.

This clone is a singleton in its sample. The genes are TRBV19 and TRBJ1-2; D is ambiguous. V was shortened by 6 bases and J by 2 bases, with 16 bases between the two germline ends. CDR3 length: 15 amino acids. Germline V CDR1 and CDR2: LNHDA, SQIVND (reference sequence). The CDR3 coding sequence is TGTGCCAGTAGAAAACCGGGTCCCGGAAACTATGGCTACACCTTC. It is translated as CASRKPGPGNYGYTF.

This clone was seen more than once but under ten times. This chain connects TRBV24-1 to TRBJ1-2; D is uncertain. The CDR3 runs to 13 residues. The V end lost 4 bases, the J end lost 1 base, and 6 bases lay between the germline ends. CDR1 KGHDR and CDR2 SFDVKD come from the germline V gene. DNA of the CDR3: TGTGCCACCAGTGACCGCTATAACTATGGCTACACCTTC. It translates to CATSDRYNYGYTF.

This chain connects TRBV7-6 to TRBJ2-7; TRBD1 matches 7 bases. V gave up 1 base and J gave up 1 base; unmatched junction bases: 7. The CDR3 has 16 amino acids. Germline CDR1 is SGHVS and CDR2 is FNYEAQ. In DNA form, the CDR3 reads TGTGCCAGCAGCTTAGAGGGGGCAGGGATATCCTACGAGCAGTACTTC. Translating it yields CASSLEGAGISYEQYF.

J is TRBJ1-2 and V is TRBV30, with D maybe TRBD1 (5 bases). This CDR3 is built from 14 residues. V was trimmed by 0 bases and J by 4 bases, leaving 12 bases between them. Looked up from germline, CDR1 is GTSNPN and CDR2 is SVGIG (reference sequence). The chain's CDR3 is CAWSVLSRGYGYTF. CDR3 nucleotide sequence: TGTGCCTGGAGTGTGTTGTCAAGGGGCTATGGCTACACCTTC.

This clone was counted between two and nine times. This sequence joins TRBV19 and TRBJ2-2; tentatively, D is TRBD1 (5 bases). V gave up 11 bases and J gave up 4 bases, with 20 bases separating them. The CDR3 extends over 15 amino acids. Germline V gene lookup returns CDR1 LNHDA and CDR2 SQIVND (reference sequence). CDR3 nucleotides: TGTGCCGCTAAACAGGATTATCCTTCCACCGGGGAGCTGTTTTTT. Protein product: CAAKQDYPSTGELFF.

This clone was detected only once. V usage is TRBV20-1 and J usage is TRBJ1-4, with a tentative D call TRBD1 (6 bases). V dropped 3 bases and J dropped 8 bases, with 13 bases sitting between them. The CDR3 length is 13 residues. Germline V gene lookup returns CDR1 DFQATT and CDR2 SNEGSKA (reference sequence). This CDR3 reads CSASTQGGEKLFF. CDR3 nucleotide sequence: TGCAGTGCTAGTACACAGGGAGGGGAAAAACTGTTTTTT.

This clone was found a few times. The chain carries TRBV9 and TRBJ2-4, with 7 bases fitting TRBD2. Germline CDR1 reads SGDLS; CDR2 reads YYNGEE. This CDR3 contains 13 residues. The V and J ends lost 8 bases and 8 bases, in that order; junction bases with no gene match: 10. The CDR3 spells CASSPGLRDIQYF. CDR3 nucleotide sequence: TGTGCCAGTTCTCCGGGACTAAGGGACATTCAGTACTTC.

The V gene is TRBV14, the J gene TRBJ2-7, with TRBD1 as a possible D gene (5 bases). V lost 3 bases and J 3 bases, leaving 15 bases between the germline ends. Germline loops: CDR1 SGHDN, CDR2 FVKESK. The CDR3 length is 15 residues. The CDR3 spells CASSHSQGNYYEQYF. The CDR3 nucleotides are TGTGCCAGCAGCCATTCCCAGGGCAATTACTACGAGCAGTACTTC.

This clone was found a few times. The V call is TRBV7-2, the J call TRBJ1-5, with 9 bases fitting TRBD1. Trimming at V came to 3 bases and at J to 6 bases, leaving 3 bases not matched to a gene. Germline V gene data show CDR1 as SGHTA and CDR2 as FQGNSA. This CDR3 has 14 residues. This CDR3 reads CASSLIQGAQPQHF. CDR3 DNA: TGTGCCAGCAGCTTGATACAGGGGGCTCAGCCCCAGCATTTT. The full variable domain, completed using reference TRBV7-2 and TRBJ1-5, is GAGVSQSPSNKVTEKGKDVELRCDPISGHTALYWYRQSLGQGLEFLIYFQGNSAPDKSGLPSDRFSAERTGGSVSTLTIQRTQQEDSAVYLCASSLIQGAQPQHFGDGTRLSIL.

This chain links TRBV9 with TRBJ2-2, with 12 bases matching TRBD2. Germline values: CDR1 SGDLS, CDR2 YYNGEE. The V and J ends lost 4 bases and 6 bases, in that order; junction bases with no gene match: 7. There are 16 residues in the CDR3. CDR3 loop: CASSPPSGGAAGELFF. DNA for the CDR3: TGTGCCAGCAGCCCCCCTAGCGGGGGGGCCGCCGGGGAGCTGTTTTTT. Full variable domain (remainder filled in from reference TRBV9 and TRBJ2-2): DSGVTQTPKHLITATGQRVTLRCSPRSGDLSVYWYQQSLDQGLQFLIQYYNGEERAKGNILERFSAQQFPDLHSELNLSSLELGDSALYFCASSPPSGGAAGELFFGEGSRLTVL.

This clone was observed a handful of times. The genes are TRBV6-4 and TRBJ1-1; no definite D call. The germline V gene encodes CDR1 MRHNA and CDR2 SNTAGT. V shed 7 bases and J shed 1 base, with 31 bases lying between them. This CDR3 contains 20 residues. The CDR3 sequence is CASTRSLNPTDFRWNTEAFF. CDR3 nucleotides: TGTGCCAGCACTCGGTCTCTCAACCCGACGGACTTCAGGTGGAACACTGAAGCTTTCTTT.

The CDR3 reads CASASGNQPQHF. The CDR3, as DNA: TGTGCCAGCGCGAGCGGCAATCAGCCCCAGCATTTT. V is TRBV12-3 or TRBV12-4 and J is TRBJ1-5; the D is unclear. The ends were cut back, 8 bases at V and 2 bases at J, with 7 bases in the middle. This CDR3 is built from 12 residues.

Here the CDR3 DNA reads TGTGCCAGCAGCGGTAGGACAGTCTACGAGCAGTACTTC. Translated: CASSGRTVYEQYF. The V and J genes are TRBV7-2 and TRBJ2-7, with TRBD1 as a possible D gene (6 bases). The CDR3 length is 13 residues. Germline V gene data show CDR1 as SGHTA and CDR2 as FQGNSA. Trimming left V 5 bases short and J 3 bases short, with 11 bases between.

There are a few counts of this clone. This sequence joins TRBV19 and TRBJ1-1; 9 nucleotides agree with TRBD1. Germline lookup yields CDR1 LNHDA and CDR2 SQIVND (reference sequence). Unmatched junction bases numbered 6, after V lost 5 bases and J lost 5 bases. This CDR3 has 14 residues. The DNA of the CDR3 is TGTGCCAGTAGTTCGGGACAGGGACGAACTGAAGCTTTCTTT. It specifies CASSSGQGRTEAFF. Drawing the rest from reference TRBV19 and TRBJ1-1, the complete variable domain is DGGITQSPKYLFRKEGQNVTLSCEQNLNHDAMYWYRQDPGQGLRLIYYSQIVNDFQKGDIAEGYSVSREKKESFPLTVTSAQKNPTAFYLCASSSGQGRTEAFFGQGTRLTVV.

V gene TRBV18 combines with J gene TRBJ1-3; D remains ambiguous. CDR1 and CDR2 (germline): KGHSH, LQKENI. The CDR3 extends over 14 amino acids. V lost 2 bases, J lost 3 bases, and 8 bases lay in between. This chain's CDR3 is CASSPDIDGNTIYF. Here the CDR3 DNA reads TGTGCCAGCTCACCAGATATAGATGGAAACACCATATATTTT.

The rearrangement links TRBV19 to TRBJ1-5; D may be TRBD1 (6 bases). Trimming removed 3 bases at V and 0 bases at J, with 15 bases between. Germline assignment: CDR1 LNHDA and CDR2 SQIVND (reference sequence). CDR3 length: 17 amino acids. In nucleotides, the CDR3 is TGTGCCAGTAGTATGGCGGGCAGGGGAGATAGCAATCAGCCCCAGCATTTT. Residues: CASSMAGRGDSNQPQHF.

The chain carries TRBV30 and TRBJ1-4; 8 bases align to TRBD1. V lost 8 bases to trimming and J lost 7 bases; unmatched junction nucleotides: 12. The CDR3 length is 14 residues. From germline, CDR1 is GTSNPN and CDR2 SVGIG (reference sequence). The CDR3 DNA is TGTGCCGGGGGAAATAAAGGGACAGGTGAAAAACTGTTTTTT. The encoded protein is CAGGNKGTGEKLFF. Drawing the rest from reference TRBV30 and TRBJ1-4, the complete variable domain is SQTIHQWPATLVQPVGSPLSLECTVEGTSNPNLYWYRQAAGRGLQLLFYSVGIGQISSEVPQNLSASRPQDRQFILSSKKLLLSDSGFYLCAGGNKGTGEKLFFGSGTQLSVL.

This clone showed up just a few times. The chain links TRBV28 to TRBJ1-4, with D uncertain. The V gene lost 6 bases and the J gene lost 6 bases, with 5 bases spanning the gap. The CDR3 totals 11 residues. Germline V lookup: CDR1 MDHEN, CDR2 SYDVKM. The CDR3 region is CASSPYEKLFF. The CDR3 DNA is TGTGCCAGCAGCCCGTATGAAAAACTGTTTTTT.

This sequence joins TRBV2 and TRBJ1-5, with D possibly TRBD1 on 5 matching bases. Germline loops: CDR1 SNHLY, CDR2 FYNNEI. CDR3 length equals 15 residues. Trimming shortened V by 4 bases and J by 2 bases, and 12 bases separated the two germline ends. Written as DNA, the CDR3 is TGTGCCAGCAGTGGTCCCAGGGCCGGCAATCAGCCCCAGCATTTT. Protein product: CASSGPRAGNQPQHF.